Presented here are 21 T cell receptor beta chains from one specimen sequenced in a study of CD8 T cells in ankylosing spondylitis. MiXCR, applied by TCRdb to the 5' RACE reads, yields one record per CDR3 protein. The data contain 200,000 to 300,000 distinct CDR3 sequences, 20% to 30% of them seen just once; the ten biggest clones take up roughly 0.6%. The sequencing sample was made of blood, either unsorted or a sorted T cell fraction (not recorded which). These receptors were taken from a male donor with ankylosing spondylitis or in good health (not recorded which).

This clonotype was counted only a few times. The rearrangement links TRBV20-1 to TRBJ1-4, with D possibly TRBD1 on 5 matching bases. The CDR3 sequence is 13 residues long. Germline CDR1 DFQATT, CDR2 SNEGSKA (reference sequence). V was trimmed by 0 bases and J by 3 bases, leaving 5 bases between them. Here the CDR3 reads CSAREGANEKLFF. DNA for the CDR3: TGCAGTGCTAGAGAGGGGGCTAATGAAAAACTGTTTTTT.

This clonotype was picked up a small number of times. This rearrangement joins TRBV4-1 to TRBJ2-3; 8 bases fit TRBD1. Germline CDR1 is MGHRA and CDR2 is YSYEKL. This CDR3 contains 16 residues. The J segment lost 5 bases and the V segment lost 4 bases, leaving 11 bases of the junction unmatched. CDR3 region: CASSRPGRGPGDTQYF. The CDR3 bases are TGCGCCAGCAGCCGCCCCGGCAGGGGGCCAGGAGATACGCAGTATTTT.

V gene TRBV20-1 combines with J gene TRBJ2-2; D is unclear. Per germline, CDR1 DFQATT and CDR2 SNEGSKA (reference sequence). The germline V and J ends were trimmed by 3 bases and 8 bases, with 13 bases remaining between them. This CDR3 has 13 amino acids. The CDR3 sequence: CSASRPEGGELFF. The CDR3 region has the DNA TGCAGTGCTAGCCGACCGGAAGGTGGGGAGCTGTTTTTT.

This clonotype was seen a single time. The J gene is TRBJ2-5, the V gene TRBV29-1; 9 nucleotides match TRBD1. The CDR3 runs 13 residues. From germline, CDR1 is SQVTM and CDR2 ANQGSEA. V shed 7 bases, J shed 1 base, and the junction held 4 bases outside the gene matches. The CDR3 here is CSAGGQGQETQYF. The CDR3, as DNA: TGCAGCGCTGGGGGACAGGGCCAAGAGACCCAGTACTTC. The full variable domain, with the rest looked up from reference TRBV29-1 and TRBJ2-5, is SAVISQKPSRDICQRGTSLTIQCQVDSQVTMMFWYRQQPGQSLTLIATANQGSEATYESGFVIDKFPISRPNLTFSTLTVSNMSPEDSSIYLCSAGGQGQETQYFGPGTRLLVL.

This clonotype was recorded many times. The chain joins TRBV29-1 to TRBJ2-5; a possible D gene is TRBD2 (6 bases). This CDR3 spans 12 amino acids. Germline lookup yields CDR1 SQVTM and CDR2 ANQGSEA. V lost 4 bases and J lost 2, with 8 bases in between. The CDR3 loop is CSVAGRQETQYF. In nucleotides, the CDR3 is TGCAGCGTTGCCGGGAGACAAGAGACCCAGTACTTC.

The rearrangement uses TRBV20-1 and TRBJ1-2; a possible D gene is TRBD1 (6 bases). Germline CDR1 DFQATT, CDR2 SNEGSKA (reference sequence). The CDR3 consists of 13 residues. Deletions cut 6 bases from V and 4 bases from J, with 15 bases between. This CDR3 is CSAANRDSYGYTF. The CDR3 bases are TGCAGTGCGGCTAACAGGGATTCCTATGGCTACACCTTC.

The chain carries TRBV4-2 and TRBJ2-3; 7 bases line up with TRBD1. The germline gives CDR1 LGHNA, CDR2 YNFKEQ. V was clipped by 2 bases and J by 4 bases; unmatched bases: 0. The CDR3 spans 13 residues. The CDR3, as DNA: TGTGCCAGCAGCCAACAGGGGGCAGATACGCAGTATTTT. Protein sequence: CASSQQGADTQYF.

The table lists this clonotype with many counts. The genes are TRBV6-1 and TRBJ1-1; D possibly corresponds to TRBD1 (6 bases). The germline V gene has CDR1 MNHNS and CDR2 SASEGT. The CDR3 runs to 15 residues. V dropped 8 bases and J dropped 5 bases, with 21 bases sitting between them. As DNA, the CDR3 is TGTGCCAGCGCCCGCAACGAGGGGGGCCGGACTGAAGCTTTCTTT. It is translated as CASARNEGGRTEAFF.

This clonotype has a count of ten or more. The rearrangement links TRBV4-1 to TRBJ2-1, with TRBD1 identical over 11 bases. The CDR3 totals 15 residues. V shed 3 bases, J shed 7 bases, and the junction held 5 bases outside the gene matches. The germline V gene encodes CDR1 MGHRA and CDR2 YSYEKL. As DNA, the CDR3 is TGCGCCAGCAGCCAGGCGGGACAGGGGGGTAATGAGCAGTTCTTC. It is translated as CASSQAGQGGNEQFF.

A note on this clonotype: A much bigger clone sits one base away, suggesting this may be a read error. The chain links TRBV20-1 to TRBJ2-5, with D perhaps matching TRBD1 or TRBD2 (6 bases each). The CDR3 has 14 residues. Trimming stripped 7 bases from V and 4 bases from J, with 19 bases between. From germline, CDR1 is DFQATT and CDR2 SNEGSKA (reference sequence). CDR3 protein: CSVEGGSLGETQYF. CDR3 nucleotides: TGCAGTGTTGAGGGGGGTTCCCTAGGAGAGACCCAGTACTTC.

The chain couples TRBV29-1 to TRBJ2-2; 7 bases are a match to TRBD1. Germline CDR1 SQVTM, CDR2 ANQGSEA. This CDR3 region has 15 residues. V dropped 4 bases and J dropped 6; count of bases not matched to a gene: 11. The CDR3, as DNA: TGCAGCGTTGGTCTGAGGGACAGCTCGGCCGGGGAGCTGTTTTTT. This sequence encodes CSVGLRDSSAGELFF.

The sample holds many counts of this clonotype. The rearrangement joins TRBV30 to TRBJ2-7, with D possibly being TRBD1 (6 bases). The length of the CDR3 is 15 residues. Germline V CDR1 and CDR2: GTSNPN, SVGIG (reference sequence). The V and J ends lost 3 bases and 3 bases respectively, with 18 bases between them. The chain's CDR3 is CAWRVWGQGNYEQYF. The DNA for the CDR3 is TGTGCCTGGAGGGTATGGGGACAAGGGAACTACGAGCAGTACTTC.

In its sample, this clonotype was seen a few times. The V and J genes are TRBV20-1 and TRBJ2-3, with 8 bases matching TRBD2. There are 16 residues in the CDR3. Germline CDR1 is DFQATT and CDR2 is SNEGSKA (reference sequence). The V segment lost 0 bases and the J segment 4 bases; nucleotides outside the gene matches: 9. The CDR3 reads CSARDSTGGRADTQYF. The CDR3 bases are TGCAGTGCTAGAGACTCGACGGGGGGGCGGGCAGATACGCAGTATTTT.

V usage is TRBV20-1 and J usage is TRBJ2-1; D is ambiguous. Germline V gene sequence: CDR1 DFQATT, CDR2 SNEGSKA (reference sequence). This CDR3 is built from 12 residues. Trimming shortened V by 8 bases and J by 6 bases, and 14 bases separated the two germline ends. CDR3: CSTEDVVNEQFF. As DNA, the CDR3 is TGCAGTACCGAGGACGTGGTCAATGAGCAGTTCTTC.

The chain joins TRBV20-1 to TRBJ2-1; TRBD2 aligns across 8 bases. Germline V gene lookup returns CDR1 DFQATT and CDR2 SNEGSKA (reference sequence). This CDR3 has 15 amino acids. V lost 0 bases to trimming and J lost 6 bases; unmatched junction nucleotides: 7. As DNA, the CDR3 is TGCAGTGCTAGAGATCTCGGGGGGGGGTTCAATGAGCAGTTCTTC. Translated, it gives CSARDLGGGFNEQFF.

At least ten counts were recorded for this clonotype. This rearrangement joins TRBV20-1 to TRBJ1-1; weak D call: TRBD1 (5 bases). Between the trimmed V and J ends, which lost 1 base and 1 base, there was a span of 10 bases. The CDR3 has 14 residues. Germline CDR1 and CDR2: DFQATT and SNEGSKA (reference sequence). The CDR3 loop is CSARGWDQNTEAFF. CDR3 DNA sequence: TGCAGTGCTAGAGGTTGGGACCAGAACACTGAAGCTTTCTTT.

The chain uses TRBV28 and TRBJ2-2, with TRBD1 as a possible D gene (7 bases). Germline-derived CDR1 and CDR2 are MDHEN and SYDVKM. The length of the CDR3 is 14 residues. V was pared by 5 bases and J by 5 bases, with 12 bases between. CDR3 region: CASSARGRTGELFF. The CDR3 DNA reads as TGTGCCAGCAGTGCCAGGGGGAGGACCGGGGAGCTGTTTTTT.

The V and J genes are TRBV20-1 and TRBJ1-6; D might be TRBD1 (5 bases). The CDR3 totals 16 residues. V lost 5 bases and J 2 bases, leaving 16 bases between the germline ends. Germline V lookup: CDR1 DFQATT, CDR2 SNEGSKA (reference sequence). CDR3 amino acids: CSAPRGGSTYNSPLHF. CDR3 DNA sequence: TGCAGTGCTCCCCGGGGCGGGAGTACCTATAATTCACCCCTCCACTTT.

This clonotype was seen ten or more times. The DNA for the CDR3 is TGCGCCAGCAGCTTGGAGGCAACCTACGAGCAGTACTTC. Amino acid sequence: CASSLEATYEQYF. The V and J genes are TRBV5-1 and TRBJ2-7, with D unresolved. Trimming left V 0 bases short and J 2 bases short, with 6 bases between. Germline CDR1 and CDR2: SGHRS and YFSETQ. CDR3 length: 13 amino acids.

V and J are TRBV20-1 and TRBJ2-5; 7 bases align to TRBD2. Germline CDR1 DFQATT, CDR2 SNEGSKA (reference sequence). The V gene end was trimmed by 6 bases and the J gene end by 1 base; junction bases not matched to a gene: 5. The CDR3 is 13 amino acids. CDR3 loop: CSAESGAQETQYF. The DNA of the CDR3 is TGCAGTGCGGAGAGCGGGGCCCAAGAGACCCAGTACTTC.

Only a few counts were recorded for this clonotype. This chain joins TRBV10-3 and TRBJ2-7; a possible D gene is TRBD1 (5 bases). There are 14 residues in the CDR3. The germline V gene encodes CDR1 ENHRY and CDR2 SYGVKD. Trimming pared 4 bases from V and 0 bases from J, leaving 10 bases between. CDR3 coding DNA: TGTGCCATCAGTGGACAGATCAGCTCCTACGAGCAGTACTTC. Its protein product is CAISGQISSYEQYF.